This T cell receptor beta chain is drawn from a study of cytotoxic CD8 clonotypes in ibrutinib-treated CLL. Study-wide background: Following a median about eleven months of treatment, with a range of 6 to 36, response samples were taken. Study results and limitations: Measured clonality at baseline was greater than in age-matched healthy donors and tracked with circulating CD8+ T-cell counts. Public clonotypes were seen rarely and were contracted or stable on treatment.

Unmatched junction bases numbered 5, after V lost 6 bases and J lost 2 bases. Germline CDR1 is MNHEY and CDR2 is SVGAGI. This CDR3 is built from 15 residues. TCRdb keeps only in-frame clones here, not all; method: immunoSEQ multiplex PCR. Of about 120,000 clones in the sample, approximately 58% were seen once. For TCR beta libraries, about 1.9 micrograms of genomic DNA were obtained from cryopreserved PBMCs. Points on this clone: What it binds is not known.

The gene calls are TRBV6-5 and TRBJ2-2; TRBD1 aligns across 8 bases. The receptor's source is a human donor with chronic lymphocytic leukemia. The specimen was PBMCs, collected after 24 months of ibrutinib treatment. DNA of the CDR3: TGTGCCAGCAGGTCGACAGGGGTTAACACCGGGGAGCTGTTTTTT. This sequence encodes CASRSTGVNTGELFF.